This TCR beta chain was captured by sequencing in a study of CD8 T cells in Susac syndrome. The V end was cut by 2 bases, the J end by 5 bases, with 13 bases between. The CDR3 has 15 residues. With random hexamers, roughly 0.45 to 1 ug RNA was reverse transcribed. Amplification of TCR beta CDR3 across 54 Vbeta and 13 Jbeta was performed with immunoSEQ multiplex PCR. TCRdb ran MiXCR on the immunoSEQ multiplex PCR reads and lists one entry per CDR3 protein. The table includes 240,000 or so distinct CDR3 sequences, about 96% detected once. This clonotype has only one observation. The specimen was CD4+ T cells from PBMCs. The chain combines TRBV12-3 or TRBV12-4 with TRBJ1-5; a possible D gene is TRBD1 (6 bases). The clonotype was recovered from a human donor with Susac syndrome. CDR3 residues: CASSLIHRDDQPQHF. The DNA for the CDR3 is TGTGCCAGCAGTTTAATACACAGGGACGATCAGCCCCAGCATTTT.